These 7 T cell receptor beta chains were all obtained from the same sample, sequenced in a study of cytomegalovirus exposure and HLA in healthy donors. 60 Vbeta and 13 Jbeta primers were used in PCR. The method was immunoSEQ multiplex PCR; TCRdb's version includes in-frame clones alone and lacks a portion of them. The top ten clones hold under 5.5% of a sample with more than 85,000 clones, roughly 75% of them seen once. The source material was PBMCs. The receptors here all came from a woman in her late teens or twenties in good health and CMV-seropositive.

The chain uses TRBV7-2 and TRBJ2-1; 8 bases are a match to TRBD2. V shed 5 bases, J shed 6 bases, and the junction held 3 bases outside the gene matches. The CDR3 loop spans 13 amino acids. Germline CDR1 reads SGHTA; CDR2 reads FQGNSA. CDR3 residues: CASSHGLANEQFF. Written as DNA, the CDR3 is TGTGCCAGCAGCCATGGACTAGCCAATGAGCAGTTCTTC.

The rearrangement uses TRBV7-3 and TRBJ2-1, with TRBD2 matching 11 bases. Germline lookup yields CDR1 SGHTA and CDR2 FQGTGA. V lost 5 bases, J lost 6 bases, and 3 bases stayed unmatched. The length of the CDR3 is 14 residues. The DNA for the CDR3 is TGTGCCAGCAGCCAAGGGACTAGCGGCAATGAGCAGTTCTTC. It is translated as CASSQGTSGNEQFF.

J is TRBJ2-1 and V is TRBV11-3, with 10 nucleotides matching TRBD2. The CDR3 spans 18 residues. From germline, CDR1 is SGHNT and CDR2 YENEEA. J gave up 3 bases and V 0 bases, and 8 bases lay outside the gene matches. The DNA for the CDR3 is TGTGCCAGCAGCTTAGATTTGTCTAGCGGGAGTGTCTACAATGAGCAGTTCTTC. Amino acid sequence: CASSLDLSSGSVYNEQFF.

V is TRBV11-1 and J is TRBJ2-7; maybe TRBD2 (6 bases). CDR1 SGHAT and CDR2 FQDESV come from the germline V gene (reference sequence). CDR3 length: 17 amino acids. V was trimmed by 5 bases and J by 2 bases, leaving 22 bases between them. CDR3 loop: CASSTQKGRGTTYEQYF. DNA of the CDR3: TGTGCCAGCAGCACCCAGAAAGGCCGCGGGACGACCTACGAGCAGTACTTC.

The CDR3 is CARLPTSDYEQYF. DNA for the CDR3: TGTGCCAGACTACCAACTAGCGACTACGAGCAGTACTTC. The chain uses TRBV19 and TRBJ2-7, with 7 bases lining up with TRBD2. V lost 9 bases and J lost 3; bases outside the gene matches: 8. The CDR3 has 13 amino acids. CDR1 and CDR2 from the germline V gene are LNHDA and SQIVND (reference sequence).

Only a few counts were recorded for this clone. The chain couples TRBV5-1 to TRBJ2-5; TRBD2 agrees at 11 bases. This CDR3 spans 14 amino acids. The V gene's germline CDR1 is SGHRS and CDR2 YFSETQ. Trimming at V came to 3 bases and at J to 4 bases, leaving 2 bases not matched to a gene. CDR3 coding DNA: TGCGCCAGCAGCTCTCTAGCGGGAGGAGAGACCCAGTACTTC. As protein: CASSSLAGGETQYF.

CDR3 sequence (DNA): TGTGCCTGGAGTAAGCTAGCGGAAACATACAATGAGCAGTTCTTC. Its translation is CAWSKLAETYNEQFF. The chain recombines TRBV30 with TRBJ2-1; 7 bases fit TRBD2. Germline values: CDR1 GTSNPN, CDR2 SVGIG (reference sequence). Germline trimming cut 2 bases from V and 4 bases from J; bases unmatched to any gene: 8. CDR3 length: 15 amino acids. Full variable domain (missing parts from reference TRBV30 and TRBJ2-1): SQTIHQWPATLVQPVGSPLSLECTVEGTSNPNLYWYRQAAGRGLQLLFYSVGIGQISSEVPQNLSASRPQDRQFILSSKKLLLSDSGFYLCAWSKLAETYNEQFFGPGTRLTVL.